This note documents a single T cell receptor beta chain sequence. Its antigen is unknown. These data come from a study of T cells generated in artificial thymic organoids. Human HSPCs were combined with MS5 stroma expressing human DLL1. Residual T cells were removed by FACS sorting CD34+CD3- progenitor cells before seeding the organoids. Organoid and thymic CD3+TCRalphabeta+CD8 single positive T cells were FACS sorted before RNA extraction. RNA was purified from about 40,000 to 200,000 sorted cells per sample. CDR3 length: 16 amino acids. J was trimmed by 0 bases and V by 8 bases; bases with no gene match: 11. The germline V gene encodes CDR1 SNHLY and CDR2 FYNNEI. Study observations and caveats: Organoid-derived CD8 single positive T cells showed physiological TCR clonotype diversity.

Semi-nested PCR with reverse primers in the TRAC or TRBC constant regions amplified each chain separately. MiXCR was run by TCRdb on the 5' RACE reads, yielding one entry per CDR3 protein. In the table there are under 10,000 distinct CDR3 sequences, approximately 24% of which are singletons. This receptor was taken from a human donor who gave cord blood stem cells for thymic organoid culture, a cardiac surgery patient who gave postnatal thymus, or a blood donor (not recorded which). The chain is built from TRBV2 and TRBJ2-3; 7 bases map to TRBD1. Material: naive CD8+ T cells grown in artificial thymic organoids from cord blood stem and progenitor cells. Subset reported: CD3+TCRalphabeta+CD8SP T cells; for blood, CD45RO-CCR7+ naive CD8+ T cells. CDR3 protein: CASGPWGQSSTDTQYF. The CDR3 DNA is TGTGCCAGCGGTCCTTGGGGACAGTCTAGCACAGATACGCAGTATTTT. Drawing the rest from reference TRBV2 and TRBJ2-3, the complete variable domain is EPEVTQTPSHQVTQMGQEVILRCVPISNHLYFYWYRQILGQKVEFLVSFYNNEISEKSEIFDDQFSVERPDGSNFTLKIRSTKLEDSAMYFCASGPWGQSSTDTQYFGPGTRLTVL.